The rows below give T cell receptor beta chains drawn from one sample of a study of shared clonotypes between healthy human individuals. The repertoire was sequenced with immunoSEQ multiplex PCR; TCRdb's copy has only in-frame clones and lacks some. The repertoire holds around 1.9 million clones, with about 93% as singletons. The material sequenced was naive CD8+ T cells from PBMCs. Receptors originate from a man between 18 and 35 years old in good health. Some clones in this sample may be carry-over from other donors' samples. The CDR3 runs from the conserved cysteine through the conserved F or W. The D gene is left open where the match is weak. Some rows mark clone size as missing; the rest say once, few, many or name a class of expanded clone.

>-|TRBJ2-3|TRBV6-1|-
CASSERQGGGTDTQYF
TGTGCCAGCAGTGAACGACAGGGAGGTGGCACAGATACGCAGTATTTT
>-|TRBJ1-1|TRBV19|once
CASSIVPGAGEAFF
TGTGCCAGTAGTATAGTCCCGGGAGCGGGTGAAGCTTTCTTT
>-|TRBJ2-7|TRBV27|-
CASSLSNGYEQYF
TGTGCCAGCAGTTTATCGAATGGTTACGAGCAGTACTTC
>-|TRBJ2-7|TRBV4-2|-
CASSPTDTFYEQYF
TGTGCCAGCAGCCCGACGGACACCTTTTACGAGCAGTACTTC
>TRBD2|TRBJ2-1|TRBV15|-
CATVDSSGRPRLGPYNEQFF
TGTGCCACCGTAGATAGTAGCGGGAGGCCGCGTCTTGGGCCCTACAATGAGCAGTTCTTC
>TRBD1|TRBJ2-1|TRBV7-9|-
CASSWDSRRNNEQFF
TGTGCCAGCAGCTGGGACAGCCGAAGGAACAATGAGCAGTTCTTC
>-|TRBJ1-1|TRBV7-9|few
CASSLVGLGTEAFF
TGTGCCAGCAGCTTGGTCGGCCTTGGCACTGAAGCTTTCTTT
>TRBD2|TRBJ2-3|TRBV7-9|-
CASSLLAARDTQYF
TGTGCCAGCAGCCTACTAGCGGCCCGGGATACGCAGTATTTT
>TRBD1|TRBJ2-1|TRBV2|-
CASSGGQGAFNEQFF
TGTGCCAGCAGTGGAGGACAGGGGGCATTTAATGAGCAGTTCTTC
>-|TRBJ1-2|TRBV28|-
CASSYPWAVSGGYTF
TGTGCCAGCTCTTATCCCTGGGCCGTATCGGGTGGCTACACCTTC
>-|TRBJ2-1|TRBV7-9|-
CASSIYNEQFF
TGTGCCAGCAGCATCTACAATGAGCAGTTCTTC
>-|TRBJ2-3|TRBV7-2|once
CASSLSVDTQYF
TGTGCCAGCAGCTTGTCCGTGGATACGCAGTATTTT
>-|TRBJ2-1|TRBV27|once
CASSWSLGEKWDEQFF
TGTGCCAGCAGTTGGAGTCTGGGTGAAAAATGGGATGAGCAGTTCTTC
>TRBD2|TRBJ2-7|TRBV28|once
CASNQGRREIYEQYF
TGTGCCAGCAATCAGGGACGGCGGGAGATCTACGAGCAGTACTTC
>-|TRBJ2-2|TRBV7-2|-
CASSFPRTGNTGELFF
TGTGCCAGCAGCTTCCCAAGGACGGGGAACACCGGGGAGCTGTTTTTT
>-|TRBJ1-5|TRBV28|-
CASNYQPQHF
TGTGCCAGCAATTATCAGCCCCAGCATTTT
>-|TRBJ2-7|TRBV27|-
CATSGLSYEQYF
TGTGCCACCAGCGGGCTCTCCTACGAGCAGTACTTC
>-|TRBJ2-7|TRBV28|-
CASSFFLAASYEQYF
TGTGCCAGCAGTTTCTTCCTTGCGGCCTCCTACGAGCAGTACTTC
>TRBD1|TRBJ1-1|TRBV27|-
CASSLDRGTEAFF
TGTGCCAGCAGTCTCGACAGGGGAACTGAAGCTTTCTTT
>-|TRBJ2-5|TRBV11-2|-
CASSLDLRPGVQETQYF
TGTGCCAGCAGCTTAGATCTCAGACCGGGGGTGCAAGAGACCCAGTACTTC
>TRBD1|TRBJ2-7|TRBV27|-
CASSLIGTGVSYEQYF
TGTGCCAGCAGTTTAATCGGGACAGGGGTCTCCTACGAGCAGTACTTC
>-|TRBJ1-2|TRBV27|-
CASSPSGTRPAAANYGYTF
TGTGCCAGCAGTCCCTCAGGAACAAGACCGGCTGCAGCTAACTATGGCTACACCTTC
>TRBD1|TRBJ1-3|TRBV15|-
CATSRDRTGKGNTIYF
TGTGCCACCAGCAGAGATCGGACAGGGAAAGGAAACACCATATATTTT
>TRBD2|TRBJ2-1|TRBV27|-
CASSPPTGLPYNEQFF
TGTGCCAGCAGTCCACCCACGGGACTACCCTACAATGAGCAGTTCTTC
>-|TRBJ2-7|TRBV28|-
CASSPLGASYEQYF
TGTGCCAGCAGTCCACTAGGGGCGTCCTACGAGCAGTACTTC
>-|TRBJ2-1|TRBV18|-
CASSSQGPRREYNEQFF
TGTGCCAGCTCCTCGCAGGGCCCGAGGAGAGAATACAATGAGCAGTTCTTC
>TRBD1|TRBJ2-4|TRBV9|-
CASSVGQGSAKNIQYF
TGTGCCAGCAGCGTCGGACAGGGTTCGGCCAAAAACATTCAGTACTTC